This T cell receptor beta chain was identified in a study of blood T cell repertoires in COVID-19. Looking at the study overall: Some COVID-19 samples were acute and others convalescent; all came from the United States, Italy and Spain. The analysed material was cDNA or gDNA that came from T cells, B-cell-depleted T cells, or PBMCs.

How the authors handled the data: The assay estimated nucleated cells by amplifying reference gene primers. The table came from immunoSEQ multiplex PCR; TCRdb's copy has only in-frame clones and leaves some out. From that table come the V and J calls and clone size; the DNA was used to work out D and trimming. Of some 120,000 clones in the sample, roughly 84% were seen once. V shed 6 bases, J shed 4 bases, and the junction held 8 bases outside the gene matches. Germline V CDR1 and CDR2: SNHLY, FYNNEI. This CDR3 has 15 amino acids. The V call is TRBV2, the J call TRBJ2-2; 7 nucleotides agree with TRBD1. Sequencing was carried out using peripheral blood. The TCR sequence derives from a woman aged 25-40 years who had recovered from COVID-19. The CDR3 protein is CASRVRDSTTGELFF. CDR3 DNA sequence: TGTGCCAGCAGGGTACGGGACAGCACCACCGGGGAGCTGTTTTTT.